These 9 T cell receptor beta chains came from one sample sequenced in a study of blood T cell repertoires in COVID-19. Repertoires were generated with immunoSEQ multiplex PCR, while TCRdb's copy carries only in-frame clones and drops some. The profile shows almost 350,000 clones, around nine tenths of them singletons. The specimen sequenced was PBMCs or T cells enriched from blood (not recorded which). The receptors here all came from a woman aged 25-40 years who had been exposed to COVID-19.

This clone has a single count. The rearrangement links TRBV12-3 or TRBV12-4 to TRBJ1-2; 7 bases map to TRBD1. With V trimmed by 6 bases and J by 6 bases, 7 bases remained unmatched. This CDR3 is built from 13 residues. The CDR3: CASSWGQSNGYTF. CDR3 DNA: TGTGCCAGCAGCTGGGGACAGAGCAATGGCTACACCTTC.

The chain couples TRBV6-6 to TRBJ2-7, with TRBD1 identical over 7 bases. The CDR3 runs 15 residues. In germline, CDR1 is MNHNY, CDR2 SVGAGI (reference sequence). V was clipped by 5 bases and J by 2 bases; unmatched bases: 9. Written as DNA, the CDR3 is TGTGCCAGCAGTCCTATATCGACAGGGACCTACGAGCAGTACTTC. Translation: CASSPISTGTYEQYF.

This chain links TRBV19 with TRBJ1-1; TRBD1 might be the D (6 bases). The CDR3 is made up of 17 amino acids. V was cut by 3 bases and J by 1 base, with 18 bases left in between. The V gene's germline CDR1 is LNHDA and CDR2 SQIVND (reference sequence). CDR3 sequence reads: CASSITGGLTKNTEAFF. The CDR3 DNA reads as TGTGCCAGTAGTATTACTGGGGGCCTAACCAAGAACACTGAAGCTTTCTTT.

This chain links TRBV6-1 with TRBJ1-3; D is perhaps TRBD1 (5 bases). V was pared by 1 base and J by 4 bases, with 14 bases between. Germline V gene sequence: CDR1 MNHNS, CDR2 SASEGT. The CDR3 totals 16 residues. The CDR3 DNA sequence: TGTGCCAGCAGTGAAGTGGGGGGTTCCTCCGGAAACACCATATATTTT. This encodes CASSEVGGSSGNTIYF.

The chain recombines TRBV5-4 with TRBJ2-2, with a weak D call TRBD2 (5 bases). CDR3 length: 15 amino acids. V gave up 1 base and J gave up 1 base, with 8 bases separating them. Germline V gene sequence: CDR1 SGHNT, CDR2 YYREEE (reference sequence). Here the CDR3 DNA reads TGTGCCAGCAGCTTGAAACGGGAGAACACCGGGGAGCTGTTTTTT. Amino acid sequence: CASSLKRENTGELFF.

This chain joins TRBV12-3 or TRBV12-4 and TRBJ2-1, with a weak D call TRBD2 (6 bases). Trimming shortened V by 7 bases and J by 3 bases, and 10 bases separated the two germline ends. The CDR3 has 13 amino acids. CDR3 amino acids: CASKGLRYNEQFF. CDR3 DNA: TGTGCCAGCAAGGGACTGCGCTACAATGAGCAGTTCTTC.

The chain combines TRBV5-1 with TRBJ2-5; 8 positions match TRBD2. In germline, CDR1 is SGHRS, CDR2 YFSETQ. Trimming at V came to 0 bases and at J to 2 bases, leaving 12 bases not matched to a gene. The CDR3 runs to 18 residues. The CDR3, as DNA: TGCGCCAGCAGCTTGGCCTCTTACGGGAGGGTAACTCAAGAGACCCAGTACTTC. This encodes CASSLASYGRVTQETQYF. The entire variable domain, with the rest obtained from reference TRBV5-1 and TRBJ2-5, is as follows: KAGVTQTPRYLIKTRGQQVTLSCSPISGHRSVSWYQQTPGQGLQFLFEYFSETQRNKGNFPGRFSGRQFSNSRSEMNVSTLELGDSALYLCASSLASYGRVTQETQYFGPGTRLLVL.

The chain employs TRBV28 and TRBJ1-5, with no clear D. V dropped 3 bases and J dropped 6 bases, with 3 bases sitting between them. There are 11 residues in the CDR3. Germline values: CDR1 MDHEN, CDR2 SYDVKM. CDR3 loop: CASSFSQPQHF. The CDR3 DNA sequence: TGTGCCAGCAGTTTCAGTCAGCCCCAGCATTTT.

Comments on this clone: Germline is not matched at one junction end, which may reflect a read error. J is TRBJ2-1 and V is TRBV10-2; a weak D match, TRBD2 (6 bases). CDR1 and CDR2 (germline): WSHSY, SAAADI. CDR3 length: 15 amino acids. The DNA of the CDR3 is TGCGCCAGCAGTTCGGGACTCCGCTCCGACAATGAGCAGTTCTTC. This encodes CASSSGLRSDNEQFF.